Below are 17 T cell receptor beta chains sequenced from a single sample in a study of OX40 agonist ivuxolimab in advanced cancers. TCRdb keeps only in-frame clones here, not all; method: immunoSEQ multiplex PCR. The sample includes about 44,000 clones, around 80% of them seen just once. The specimen was CD4+ or CD8+ T cells sorted from blood, collected in a trial of the OX40 agonist ivuxolimab. The receptors derive from an adult with an advanced solid tumor such as melanoma, head and neck, liver or kidney cancer.

The chain has TRBV7-9 and TRBJ1-3; weak D call: TRBD1 (5 bases). The CDR3 covers 15 residues. The germline V gene has CDR1 SEHNR and CDR2 FQNEAQ (reference sequence). Trimming stripped 2 bases from V and 4 bases from J, with 12 bases between. Written as DNA, the CDR3 is TGTGCCAGCAGCTTACTTGCAGGGAAGGGAAACACCATATATTTT. Amino acid sequence: CASSLLAGKGNTIYF.

V usage is TRBV13 and J usage is TRBJ2-7; 8 bases are a match to TRBD2. The ends lost 3 bases at V and 2 bases at J; junction bases unmatched: 6. The V gene's germline CDR1 is PRHDT and CDR2 FYEKMQ (reference sequence). This CDR3 spans 15 amino acids. This CDR3 reads CASSFSGTDPYEQYF. DNA of the CDR3: TGTGCCAGCAGCTTTAGCGGGACCGACCCCTACGAGCAGTACTTC. Combining the CDR3 with reference TRBV13 and TRBJ2-7 gives the whole variable domain AAGVIQSPRHLIKEKRETATLKCYPIPRHDTVYWYQQGPGQDPQFLISFYEKMQSDKGSIPDRFSAQQFSDYHSELNMSSLELGDSALYFCASSFSGTDPYEQYFGPGTRLTVT.

The chain uses TRBV2 and TRBJ2-7; either TRBD1 or TRBD2 may fit D (5 bases each). With 8 bases removed from V and 3 bases from J, the gap between germline ends came to 23 bases. The germline gives CDR1 SNHLY, CDR2 FYNNEI. The CDR3 sequence is 16 residues long. DNA of the CDR3: TGTGCCAGCGGAACGCCGGGACGACAAGTGGGCTACGAGCAGTACTTC. It specifies CASGTPGRQVGYEQYF. The full variable domain, with the rest looked up from reference TRBV2 and TRBJ2-7, is EPEVTQTPSHQVTQMGQEVILRCVPISNHLYFYWYRQILGQKVEFLVSFYNNEISEKSEIFDDQFSVERPDGSNFTLKIRSTKLEDSAMYFCASGTPGRQVGYEQYFGPGTRLTVT.

The rearrangement joins TRBV4-3 to TRBJ2-3; 10 nucleotides line up with TRBD2. CDR1 and CDR2 (germline): LGHNA, YSLEER. With V trimmed by 1 base and J by 0 bases, 1 base remained unmatched. The CDR3 extends over 16 amino acids. DNA of the CDR3: TGCGCCAGCAGCCAAGGAGCGGGAGGGAGCACAGATACGCAGTATTTT. It encodes CASSQGAGGSTDTQYF.

The chain joins TRBV6-9 to TRBJ2-7; TRBD2 aligns across 10 bases. The CDR3 consists of 12 residues. Germline V gene data show CDR1 as MNHGY and CDR2 as SVAAGI. Trimming removed 10 bases from V and 3 bases from J; junction bases left unmatched: 3. CDR3 sequence (DNA): TGTGCCACCCGGACTAGCGGCTACGAGCAGTACTTC. Translation gives CATRTSGYEQYF.

This chain connects TRBV7-9 to TRBJ1-2, with D unresolved. With 4 bases removed from V and 3 bases from J, the gap between germline ends came to 12 bases. This CDR3 has 14 residues. Germline CDR1 is SEHNR and CDR2 is FQNEAQ (reference sequence). For the CDR3, the DNA is TGTGCCAGCAGCTCCGCGCGGGTTTACTATGGCTACACCTTC. Amino acids: CASSSARVYYGYTF.

There are a few counts of this clone. The chain uses TRBV4-3 and TRBJ1-3; 8 nucleotides match TRBD1. From germline, CDR1 is LGHNA and CDR2 YSLEER. J gave up 6 bases and V 3 bases, and 4 bases lay outside the gene matches. This CDR3 has 14 amino acids. This CDR3 is CASSQRTGINTIYF. Written as DNA, the CDR3 is TGCGCCAGCAGCCAGAGGACAGGGATAAACACCATATATTTT.

CDR3 region: CASSLGGSGRRYF. CDR3 nucleotide sequence: TGTGCCAGCAGCTTAGGGGGTAGCGGGAGGCGATACTTC. This rearrangement joins TRBV7-6 to TRBJ2-7, with 10 bases aligning to TRBD2. The V gene end was trimmed by 1 base and the J gene end by 13 bases; junction bases not matched to a gene: 7. Germline lookup yields CDR1 SGHVS and CDR2 FNYEAQ. This CDR3 has 13 amino acids.

This chain joins TRBV5-1 and TRBJ2-7, with TRBD2 identical over 8 bases. V lost 4 bases to trimming and J lost 2 bases; unmatched junction nucleotides: 8. CDR1 and CDR2 (germline): SGHRS, YFSETQ. This CDR3 is 15 amino acids long. CDR3 DNA sequence: TGCGCCAGCAGCGCCCGCAGCGGGAGAACCTACGAGCAGTACTTC. As protein: CASSARSGRTYEQYF.

The genes are TRBV10-2 and TRBJ1-3, with TRBD1 matching over 7 bases. The CDR3 runs to 15 residues. The V gene's germline CDR1 is WSHSY and CDR2 SAAADI. V gave up 6 bases and J gave up 0 bases; unmatched junction bases: 5. The CDR3 sequence: CASRGDRFSGNTIYF. CDR3 sequence (DNA): TGCGCCAGCAGGGGGGACAGATTCTCTGGAAACACCATATATTTT.

The chain couples TRBV15 to TRBJ2-7, with 11 nucleotides matching TRBD2. Trimming cost V 1 base and J 7 bases; bases outside gene matches: 6. The germline V gene has CDR1 LNHNV and CDR2 YYDKDF (reference sequence). The CDR3 is 15 amino acids. The CDR3 bases are TGTGCCACCAGCAGAGCTCCACTAGCGGGAGATGAGCAGTACTTC. Translating gives CATSRAPLAGDEQYF.

The chain recombines TRBV4-3 with TRBJ2-3; either TRBD1 or TRBD2 may fit D (5 bases each). The CDR3 contains 17 residues. V was shortened by 0 bases and J by 6 bases, with 19 bases between the two germline ends. Germline-derived CDR1 and CDR2 are LGHNA and YSLEER. The CDR3 DNA follows: TGCGCCAGCAGCCAAGATTCCCGGGACCCGGGAAGTGATACGCAGTATTTT. Translation: CASSQDSRDPGSDTQYF.

The rearrangement joins TRBV4-1 to TRBJ2-1; 13 positions agree with TRBD2. Looked up from germline, CDR1 is MGHRA and CDR2 is YSYEKL. CDR3 size: 18 residues. V dropped 4 bases and J dropped 2; count of bases not matched to a gene: 8. The CDR3, as DNA: TGCGCCAGCAGCCGGGATTGGGGACTAGCGGGAACCTACAATGAGCAGTTCTTC. It translates to CASSRDWGLAGTYNEQFF.

This chain links TRBV25-1 with TRBJ2-7; D remains ambiguous. Germline V CDR1 and CDR2: MGHDK, SYGVNS. V was shortened by 1 base and J by 0 bases, with 7 bases between the two germline ends. This CDR3 is 14 amino acids long. In nucleotides, the CDR3 is TGTGCCAGCAGTGAATGGGTGAGCTCCTACGAGCAGTACTTC. This encodes CASSEWVSSYEQYF.

In its sample, this clone was seen a few times. This chain uses TRBV2 with TRBJ2-4, with D hard to call. Germline V gene lookup returns CDR1 SNHLY and CDR2 FYNNEI. The CDR3 totals 16 residues. With 2 bases removed from V and 0 bases from J, the gap between germline ends came to 11 bases. For the CDR3, the DNA is TGTGCCAGCAGTGAATACAGTGTGCTAGCCAAAAACATTCAGTACTTC. Residues: CASSEYSVLAKNIQYF.

The chain employs TRBV7-6 and TRBJ2-1; D may be TRBD2 (5 bases). The CDR3 totals 18 residues. Germline values: CDR1 SGHVS, CDR2 FNYEAQ. The V gene lost 4 bases and the J gene lost 0 bases, with 19 bases spanning the gap. CDR3 residues: CASSSLGSIGSSYNEQFF. CDR3 coding DNA: TGTGCCAGCAGCTCTTTAGGTTCTATAGGGAGCTCCTACAATGAGCAGTTCTTC. Based on the CDR3 plus reference TRBV7-6 and TRBJ2-1, the full variable domain is GAGVSQSPRYKVTKRGQDVALRCDPISGHVSLYWYRQALGQGPEFLTYFNYEAQQDKSGLPNDRFSAERPEGSISTLTIQRTEQRDSAMYRCASSSLGSIGSSYNEQFFGPGTRLTVL.

The rearrangement links TRBV30 to TRBJ2-1, with a possible D match to TRBD1 (6 bases). Deletions cut 5 bases from V and 3 bases from J, with 8 bases between. Germline-derived CDR1 and CDR2 are GTSNPN and SVGIG (reference sequence). CDR3 length: 12 residues. CDR3 protein: CAWQGFYNEQFF. The CDR3 region has the DNA TGTGCCTGGCAGGGGTTCTACAATGAGCAGTTCTTC.